The T cell receptor (beta chain) under discussion was sequenced for a study of technical replicates of blood from a handful of donors. The CDR3 length is 15 residues. Germline CDR1 and CDR2: SGHTA and FQGTGA. The V segment lost 5 bases and the J segment 6 bases; nucleotides outside the gene matches: 11. Sequenced by immunoSEQ multiplex PCR; TCRdb stores in-frame clones only, minus some. The top ten clones hold 0.3% to 0.45% of a sample with 80,000 or so clones, roughly 92% of them seen once. The rearrangement joins TRBV7-3 to TRBJ2-7; 9 bases map to TRBD1. The source is a human donor in good health. The sequenced sample was T cells isolated from PBMCs. The DNA of the CDR3 is TGTGCCAGCAGCGCAACCGGGACAGGGTGGGTCGAGCAGTACTTC. Protein: CASSATGTGWVEQYF.